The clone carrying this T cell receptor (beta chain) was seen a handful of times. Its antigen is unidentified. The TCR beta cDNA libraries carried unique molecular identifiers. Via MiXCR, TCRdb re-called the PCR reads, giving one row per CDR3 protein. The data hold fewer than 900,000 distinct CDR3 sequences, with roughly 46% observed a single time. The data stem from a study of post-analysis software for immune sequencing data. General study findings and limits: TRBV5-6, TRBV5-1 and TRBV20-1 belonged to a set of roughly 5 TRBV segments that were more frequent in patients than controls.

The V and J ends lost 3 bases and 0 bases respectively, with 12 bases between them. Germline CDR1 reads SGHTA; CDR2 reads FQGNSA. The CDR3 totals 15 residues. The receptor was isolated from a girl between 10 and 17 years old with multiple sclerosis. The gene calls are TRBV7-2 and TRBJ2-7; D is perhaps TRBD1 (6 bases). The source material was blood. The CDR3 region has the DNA TGTGCCAGCAGCTTTCAGCAGGGGAGCTCCTACGAGCAGTACTTC. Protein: CASSFQQGSSYEQYF.